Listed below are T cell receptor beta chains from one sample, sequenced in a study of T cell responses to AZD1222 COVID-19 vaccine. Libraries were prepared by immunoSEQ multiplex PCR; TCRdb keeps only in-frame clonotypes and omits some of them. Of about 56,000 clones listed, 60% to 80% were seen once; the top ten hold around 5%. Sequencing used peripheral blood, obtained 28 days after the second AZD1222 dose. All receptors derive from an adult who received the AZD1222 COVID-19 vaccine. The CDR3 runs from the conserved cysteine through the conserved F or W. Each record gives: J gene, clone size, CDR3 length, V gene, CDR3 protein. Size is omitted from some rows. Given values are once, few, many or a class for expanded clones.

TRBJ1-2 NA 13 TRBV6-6 CASSKDSQHGYTF
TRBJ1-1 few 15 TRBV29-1 CSVEIGGSMNTEAFF
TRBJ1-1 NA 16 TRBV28 CASSQIQGPFRTEAFF
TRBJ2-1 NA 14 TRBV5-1 CASSLGLLNDEQFF
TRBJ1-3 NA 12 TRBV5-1 CASRGTGNTIYF
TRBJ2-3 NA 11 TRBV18 CASSPADTQYF
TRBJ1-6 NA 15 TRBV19 CASSLQSWGNSPLHF
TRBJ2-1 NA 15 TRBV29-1 CSVEGSSGKLDEQFF
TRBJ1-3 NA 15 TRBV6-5 CASSLNTFSGNTIYF
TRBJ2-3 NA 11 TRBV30 CAWAPGVTQYF
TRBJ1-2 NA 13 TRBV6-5 CASGRQGYYGYTF
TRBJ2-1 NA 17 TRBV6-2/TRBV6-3 CASSRTSGRAWSDEQFF
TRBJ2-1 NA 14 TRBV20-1 CSASWPGGYNEQFF
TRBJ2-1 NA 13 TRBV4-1 CASSQDLLGNQFF
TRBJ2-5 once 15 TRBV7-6 CASSPIPGGEQTQYF
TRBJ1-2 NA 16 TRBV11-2 CASSLDGQGADYGYTF
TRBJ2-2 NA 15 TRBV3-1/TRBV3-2 CASNTLTGVRGELFF
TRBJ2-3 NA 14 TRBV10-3 CAISEAGATDTQYF
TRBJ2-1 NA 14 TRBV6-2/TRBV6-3 CASSDLGLYNEQFF
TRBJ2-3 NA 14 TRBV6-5 CASSPTAAAGTQYF
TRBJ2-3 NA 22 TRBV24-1 CATSDWTTSGGADRQPTDTQYF
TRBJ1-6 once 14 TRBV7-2 CASSLGTLNSPLHF
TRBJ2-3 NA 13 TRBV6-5 CATKGGTAHTQYF
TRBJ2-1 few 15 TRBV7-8 CASSRGSAGQGEQFF
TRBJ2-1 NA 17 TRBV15 CATSRELAGVWNNEQFF
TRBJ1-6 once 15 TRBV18 CASSPELTASSPLHF
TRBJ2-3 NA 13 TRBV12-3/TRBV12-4 CASIRTRGDTQYF
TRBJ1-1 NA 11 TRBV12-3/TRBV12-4 CASSSNTEAFF
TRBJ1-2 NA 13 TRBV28 CASRSGQGPGYTF
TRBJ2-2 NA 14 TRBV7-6 CASSRTGNTGELFF
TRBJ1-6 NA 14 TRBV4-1 CASSQGRGDSPLHF
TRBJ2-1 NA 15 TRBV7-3 CASSFSGRVDDEQFF
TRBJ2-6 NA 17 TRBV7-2 CASSPGQGRGGANVLTF
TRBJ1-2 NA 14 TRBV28 CASSKPDHNYGYTF
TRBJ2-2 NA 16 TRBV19 CASSPRSGPGTGELFF
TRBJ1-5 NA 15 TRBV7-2 CASSSHRISNQPQHF
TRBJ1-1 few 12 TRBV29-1 CSVEQGFTEAFF
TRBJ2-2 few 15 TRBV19 CASSMGRGYTGELFF
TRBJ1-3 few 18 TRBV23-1 CASSQSVMTGFSGNTIYF
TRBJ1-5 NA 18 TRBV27 CASSPLWTGGPGNQPQHF
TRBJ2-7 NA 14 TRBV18 CASSPGLTKSEQYF
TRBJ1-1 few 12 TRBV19 CASRAGLGGAFF
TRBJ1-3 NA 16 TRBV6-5 CASSYSVRGFGNTIYF
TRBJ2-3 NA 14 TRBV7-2 CASSLELATDTQYF
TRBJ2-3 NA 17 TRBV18 CASSPRRGFSAPDTQYF
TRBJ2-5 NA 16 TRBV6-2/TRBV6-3 CASSTGDRGVTETQYF
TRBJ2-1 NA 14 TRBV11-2 CASSIVGGRYEQFF
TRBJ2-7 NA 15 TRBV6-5 CASSYSLTSPYEQYF
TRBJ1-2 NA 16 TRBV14 CASSQERGTSNYGYTF